This record looks at one T cell receptor (beta chain) sequence and its context. Antigen unknown. V lost 5 bases and J 5 bases, leaving 16 bases between the germline ends. The germline V gene has CDR1 SGHDT and CDR2 YYEEEE. This CDR3 has 14 residues. The entry originates in a study of cytomegalovirus exposure and HLA in healthy donors. Study results and caveats: The dataset shows that most TCR sequences were rare, while some public TCRs occurred in many donors. Reported performance of the classifier showed diagnosis of cytomegalovirus status with high specificity and sensitivity. Beyond CMV serostatus, there was no information to go on about immune exposure.

Primers: 60 Vbeta forward and 13 Jbeta reverse. Authors' analysis steps: Later, 65 million to 90 million unique TCR beta chains were counted in an analysis, and about 12 million of them were shared. TCRdb keeps only in-frame clones here, not all; method: immunoSEQ multiplex PCR. That table is the source of V, J and clone size, and D and trimming were worked out from the DNA. This sample has about 200,000 clones; around 85% occur once, and the top ten carry less than 2.5%. This TCR was recovered from a woman aged 50 to 60 in good health and CMV-seronegative. The specimen sequenced was PBMCs. J is TRBJ1-2 and V is TRBV5-6; no reliable D call. The CDR3 here is CASSAVERSYGYTF. The CDR3 DNA sequence: TGTGCCAGCAGTGCGGTGGAGCGCAGTTATGGCTACACCTTC. Looking up the rest from reference TRBV5-6 and TRBJ1-2 gives the full variable domain: DAGVTQSPTHLIKTRGQQVTLRCSPKSGHDTVSWYQQALGQGPQFIFQYYEEEERQRGNFPDRFSGHQFPNYSSELNVNALLLGDSALYLCASSAVERSYGYTFGSGTRLTVV.